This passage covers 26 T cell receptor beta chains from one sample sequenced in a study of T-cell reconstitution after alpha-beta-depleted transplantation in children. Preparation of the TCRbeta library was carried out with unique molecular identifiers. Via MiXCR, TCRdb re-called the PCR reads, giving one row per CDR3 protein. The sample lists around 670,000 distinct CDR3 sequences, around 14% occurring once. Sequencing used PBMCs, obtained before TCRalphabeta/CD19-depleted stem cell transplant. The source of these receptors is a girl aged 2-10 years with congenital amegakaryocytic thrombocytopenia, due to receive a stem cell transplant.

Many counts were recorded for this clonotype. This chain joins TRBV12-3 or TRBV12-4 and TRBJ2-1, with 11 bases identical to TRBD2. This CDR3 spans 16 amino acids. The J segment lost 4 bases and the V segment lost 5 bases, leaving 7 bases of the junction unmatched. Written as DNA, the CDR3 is TGTGCCAGCAGTCCCATAGCGGGAGGGTTATACAATGAGCAGTTCTTC. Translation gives CASSPIAGGLYNEQFF.

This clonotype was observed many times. The CDR3 DNA is TGCAGTGCTAGAGATGGACTAGCGGGAGGGCCGACAGATACGCAGTATTTT. Its protein is CSARDGLAGGPTDTQYF. The chain links TRBV20-1 to TRBJ2-3; 15 bases line up with TRBD2. The CDR3 has 17 residues. V was pared by 0 bases and J by 3 bases, with 4 bases of the junction left unmatched. Germline values: CDR1 DFQATT, CDR2 SNEGSKA (reference sequence).

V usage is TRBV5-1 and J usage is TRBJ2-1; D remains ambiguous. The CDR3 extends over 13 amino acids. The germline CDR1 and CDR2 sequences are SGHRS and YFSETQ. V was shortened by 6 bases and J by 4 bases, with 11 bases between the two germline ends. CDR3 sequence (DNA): TGCGCCAGCAAGGCAGGTGGATACAATGAGCAGTTCTTC. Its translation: CASKAGGYNEQFF.

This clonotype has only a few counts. CDR3 loop: CASSPSRATSGSNEQFF. CDR3 in DNA: TGTGCCAGCTCACCTTCCCGGGCAACTAGCGGGAGCAATGAGCAGTTCTTC. The V and J genes are TRBV18 and TRBJ2-1; 11 bases align to TRBD2. CDR1 KGHSH and CDR2 LQKENI come from the germline V gene. CDR3 length: 17 amino acids. Trimming at V came to 3 bases and at J to 6 bases, leaving 10 bases not matched to a gene.

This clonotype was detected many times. Here the CDR3 DNA reads TGCGCCAGCAGCCGGGGGACAGGGGTATACAATGAGCAGTTCTTC. It is translated as CASSRGTGVYNEQFF. The rearrangement joins TRBV5-1 to TRBJ2-1, with 10 bases identical to TRBD1. Germline V CDR1 and CDR2: SGHRS, YFSETQ. The CDR3 runs 15 residues. J gave up 4 bases and V 4 bases, and 5 bases lay outside the gene matches.

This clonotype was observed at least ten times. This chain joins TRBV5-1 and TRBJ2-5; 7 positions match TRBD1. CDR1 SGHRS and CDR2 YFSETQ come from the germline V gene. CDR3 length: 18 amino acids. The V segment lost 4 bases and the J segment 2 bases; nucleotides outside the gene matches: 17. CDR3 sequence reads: CASSQTGNRASSQETQYF. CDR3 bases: TGCGCCAGCAGCCAGACAGGGAATAGAGCTTCTTCGCAAGAGACCCAGTACTTC.

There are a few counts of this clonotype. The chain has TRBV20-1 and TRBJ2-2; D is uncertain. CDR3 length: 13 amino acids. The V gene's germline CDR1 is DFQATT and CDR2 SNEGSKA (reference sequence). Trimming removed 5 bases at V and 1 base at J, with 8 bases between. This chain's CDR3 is CSAGLQNTGELFF. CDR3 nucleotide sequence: TGCAGTGCTGGGCTTCAGAACACCGGGGAGCTGTTTTTT.

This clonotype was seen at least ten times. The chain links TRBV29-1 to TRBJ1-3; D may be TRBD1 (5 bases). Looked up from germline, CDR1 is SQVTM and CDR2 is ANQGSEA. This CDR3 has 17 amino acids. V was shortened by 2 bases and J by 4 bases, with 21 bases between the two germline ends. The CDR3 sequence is CSVESFDSSGRGNTIYF. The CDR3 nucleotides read TGCAGCGTTGAATCCTTTGACTCTTCAGGGAGGGGAAACACCATATATTTT.

CDR3 nucleotides: TGTGCCAGCAACGTAGGACAGGGGCGGACCCAGCATTTT. This codes for CASNVGQGRTQHF. This rearrangement joins TRBV21-1 to TRBJ1-5; whether TRBD1, the table's D call, matches the DNA was not checked. TRBV21-1 constitutes a pseudogene. The CDR3 totals 13 residues.

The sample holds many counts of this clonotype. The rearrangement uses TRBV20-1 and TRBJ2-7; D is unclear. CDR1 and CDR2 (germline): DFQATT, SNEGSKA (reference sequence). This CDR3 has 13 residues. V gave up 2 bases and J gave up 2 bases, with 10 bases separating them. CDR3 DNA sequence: TGCAGTGCTAGACGGGCGGAGACCTACGAGCAGTACTTC. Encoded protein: CSARRAETYEQYF.

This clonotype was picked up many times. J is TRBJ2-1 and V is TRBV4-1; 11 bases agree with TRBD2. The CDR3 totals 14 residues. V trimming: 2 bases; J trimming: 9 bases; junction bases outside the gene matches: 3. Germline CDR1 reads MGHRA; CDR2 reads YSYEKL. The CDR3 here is CASSQLAGGGEQFF. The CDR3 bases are TGCGCCAGCAGCCAACTAGCGGGAGGTGGTGAGCAGTTCTTC.

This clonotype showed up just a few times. The CDR3 sequence is CASSQDIMGTTASGYTF. In DNA form, the CDR3 reads TGTGCCAGCAGCCAAGATATTATGGGGACCACGGCCTCTGGCTACACCTTC. J is TRBJ1-2 and V is TRBV14; possible D gene TRBD1, 5 bases. The CDR3 runs to 17 residues. V gave up 0 bases and J gave up 7 bases, with 21 bases separating them. Germline values: CDR1 SGHDN, CDR2 FVKESK.

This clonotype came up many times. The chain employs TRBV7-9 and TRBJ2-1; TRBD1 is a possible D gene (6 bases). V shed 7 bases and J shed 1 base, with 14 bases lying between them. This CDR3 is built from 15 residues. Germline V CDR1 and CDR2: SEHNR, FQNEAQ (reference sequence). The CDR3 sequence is CASTAMDSSYNEQFF. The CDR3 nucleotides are TGTGCCAGCACCGCGATGGACAGTTCCTACAATGAGCAGTTCTTC.

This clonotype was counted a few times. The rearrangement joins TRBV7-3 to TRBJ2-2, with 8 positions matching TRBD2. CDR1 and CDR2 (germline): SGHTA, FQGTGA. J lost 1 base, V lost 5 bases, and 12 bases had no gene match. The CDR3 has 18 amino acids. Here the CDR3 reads CASSPYGLTSGNTGELFF. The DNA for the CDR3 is TGTGCCAGCAGCCCTTATGGGTTAACTAGCGGGAACACCGGGGAGCTGTTTTTT.

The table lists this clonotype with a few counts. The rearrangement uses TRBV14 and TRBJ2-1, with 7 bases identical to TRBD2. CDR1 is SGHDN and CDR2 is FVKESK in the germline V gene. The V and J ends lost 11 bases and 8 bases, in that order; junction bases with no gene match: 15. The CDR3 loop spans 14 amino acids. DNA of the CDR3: TGTGCCTCCCGAAGCGGGACGCTCTCAGATGAGCAGTTCTTC. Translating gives CASRSGTLSDEQFF.

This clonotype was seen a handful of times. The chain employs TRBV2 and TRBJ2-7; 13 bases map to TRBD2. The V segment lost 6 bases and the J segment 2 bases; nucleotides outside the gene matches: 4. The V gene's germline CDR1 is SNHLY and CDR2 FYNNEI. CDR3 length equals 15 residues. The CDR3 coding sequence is TGTGCCAGCAGCGGGACTAGCGGGGACCCCTACGAGCAGTACTTC. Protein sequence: CASSGTSGDPYEQYF.

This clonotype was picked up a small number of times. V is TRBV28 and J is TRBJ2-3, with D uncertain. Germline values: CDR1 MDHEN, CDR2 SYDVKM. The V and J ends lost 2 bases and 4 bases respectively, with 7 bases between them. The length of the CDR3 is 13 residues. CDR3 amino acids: CASSLPVPDTQYF. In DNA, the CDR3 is TGTGCCAGCAGTTTACCAGTTCCAGATACGCAGTATTTT.

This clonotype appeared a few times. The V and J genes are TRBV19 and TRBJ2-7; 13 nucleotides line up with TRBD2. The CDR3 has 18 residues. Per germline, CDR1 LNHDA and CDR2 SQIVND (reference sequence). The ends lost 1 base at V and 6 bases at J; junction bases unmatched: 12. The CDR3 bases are TGTGCCAGTAGTATAGTGCGACTAGCGGGAGGATCCGACGGCGAGCAGTACTTC. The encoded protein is CASSIVRLAGGSDGEQYF.

CDR3 nucleotides: TGTGCCAGCAGCCAAGGGGGGACAGATCCCTATGGCTACACCTTC. Translating it yields CASSQGGTDPYGYTF. The chain has TRBV3-1 and TRBJ1-2; the match to TRBD1 covers 7 bases. The V gene's germline CDR1 is LGHDT and CDR2 YNNKEL (reference sequence). Trimming cost V 1 base and J 4 bases; bases outside gene matches: 6. The length of the CDR3 is 15 residues. The full variable domain, with the rest looked up from reference TRBV3-1 and TRBJ1-2, is DTAVSQTPKYLVTQMGNDKSIKCEQNLGHDTMYWYKQDSKKFLKIMFSYNNKELIINETVPNRFSPKSPDKAHLNLHINSLELGDSAVYFCASSQGGTDPYGYTFGSGTRLTVV.

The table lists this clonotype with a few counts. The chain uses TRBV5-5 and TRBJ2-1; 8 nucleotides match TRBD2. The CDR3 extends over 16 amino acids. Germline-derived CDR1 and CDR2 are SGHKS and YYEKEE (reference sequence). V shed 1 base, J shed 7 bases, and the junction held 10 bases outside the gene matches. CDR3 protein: CASSLRGSSGQNEQFF. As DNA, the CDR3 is TGTGCCAGCAGCTTGAGGGGTTCTAGCGGGCAGAATGAGCAGTTCTTC.

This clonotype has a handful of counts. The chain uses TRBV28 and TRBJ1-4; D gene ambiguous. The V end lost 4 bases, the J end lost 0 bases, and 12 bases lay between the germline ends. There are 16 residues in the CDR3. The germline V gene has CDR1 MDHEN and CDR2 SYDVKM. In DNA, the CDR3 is TGTGCCAGCAGTTCACCCGACTGGGCAACTAATGAAAAACTGTTTTTT. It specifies CASSSPDWATNEKLFF.

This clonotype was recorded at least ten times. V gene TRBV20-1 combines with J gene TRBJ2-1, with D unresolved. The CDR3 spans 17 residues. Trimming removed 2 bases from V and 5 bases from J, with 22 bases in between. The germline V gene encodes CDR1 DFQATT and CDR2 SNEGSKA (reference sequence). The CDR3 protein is CSARPGKRVAWNNEQFF. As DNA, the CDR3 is TGCAGTGCTAGACCCGGAAAGCGAGTCGCTTGGAACAATGAGCAGTTCTTC.

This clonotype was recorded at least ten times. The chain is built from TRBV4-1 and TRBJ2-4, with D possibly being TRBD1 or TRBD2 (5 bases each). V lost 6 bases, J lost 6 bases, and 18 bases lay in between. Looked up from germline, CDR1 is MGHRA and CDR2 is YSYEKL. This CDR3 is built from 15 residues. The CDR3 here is CASSPIGGEGNIQYF. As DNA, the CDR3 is TGCGCCAGCAGTCCCATTGGGGGTGAGGGAAACATTCAGTACTTC.

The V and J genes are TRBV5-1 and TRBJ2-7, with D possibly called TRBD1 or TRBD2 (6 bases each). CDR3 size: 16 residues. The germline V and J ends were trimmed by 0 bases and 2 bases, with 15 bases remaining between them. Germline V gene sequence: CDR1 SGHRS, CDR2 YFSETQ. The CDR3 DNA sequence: TGCGCCAGCAGCTTGGGAGGAGGGACAACCCCCTACGAGCAGTACTTC. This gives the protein CASSLGGGTTPYEQYF.

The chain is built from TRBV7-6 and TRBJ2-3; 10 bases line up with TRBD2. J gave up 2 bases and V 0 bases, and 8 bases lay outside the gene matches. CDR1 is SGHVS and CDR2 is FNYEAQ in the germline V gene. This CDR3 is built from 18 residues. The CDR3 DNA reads TGTGCCAGCAGCTTAGCGTTGGTCGGACTAGCGGACACAGATACGCAGTATTTT. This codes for CASSLALVGLADTDTQYF.

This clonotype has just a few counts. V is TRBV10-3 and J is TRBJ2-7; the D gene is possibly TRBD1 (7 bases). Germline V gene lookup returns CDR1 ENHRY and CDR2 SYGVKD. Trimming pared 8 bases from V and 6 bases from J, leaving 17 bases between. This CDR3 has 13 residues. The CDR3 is CAIGGGRMGEQYF. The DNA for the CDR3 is TGTGCCATCGGAGGGGGCAGGATGGGCGAGCAGTACTTC.